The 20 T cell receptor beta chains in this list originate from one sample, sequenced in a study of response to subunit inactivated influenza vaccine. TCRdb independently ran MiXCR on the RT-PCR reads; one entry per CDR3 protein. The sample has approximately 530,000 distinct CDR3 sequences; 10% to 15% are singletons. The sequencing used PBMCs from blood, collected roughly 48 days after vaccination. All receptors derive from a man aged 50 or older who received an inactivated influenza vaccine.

CDR3 loop: CASIGRASGSRGNEQFF. In nucleotides, the CDR3 is TGTGCCAGCATCGGAAGGGCTAGCGGGAGTCGGGGGAATGAGCAGTTCTTC. The genes are TRBV6-1 and TRBJ2-1; 10 nucleotides match TRBD2. CDR3 length: 17 amino acids. CDR1 is MNHNS and CDR2 is SASEGT in the germline V gene. V was clipped by 7 bases and J by 7 bases; unmatched bases: 16.

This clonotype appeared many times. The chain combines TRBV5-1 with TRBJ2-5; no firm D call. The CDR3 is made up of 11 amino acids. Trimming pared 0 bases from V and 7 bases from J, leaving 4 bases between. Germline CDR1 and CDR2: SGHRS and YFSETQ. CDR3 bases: TGCGCCAGCAGCTTGGACGGGACCCAGTACTTC. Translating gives CASSLDGTQYF.

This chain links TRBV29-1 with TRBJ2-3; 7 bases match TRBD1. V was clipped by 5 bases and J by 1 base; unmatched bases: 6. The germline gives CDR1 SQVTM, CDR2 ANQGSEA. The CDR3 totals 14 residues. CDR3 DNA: TGCAGCGTTCAGATCGGGACAGGCACAGATACGCAGTATTTT. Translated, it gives CSVQIGTGTDTQYF.

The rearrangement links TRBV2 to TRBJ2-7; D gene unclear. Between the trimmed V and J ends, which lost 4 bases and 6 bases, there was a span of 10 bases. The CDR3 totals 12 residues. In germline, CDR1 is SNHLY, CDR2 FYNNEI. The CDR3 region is CASSGGKSEQYF. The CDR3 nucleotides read TGTGCCAGCAGTGGTGGGAAAAGCGAGCAGTACTTC.

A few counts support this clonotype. CDR3 nucleotide sequence: TGCGCCACCAACCAGATACCGGGACAGCTCTATGGCTACACCTTC. Amino acids: CATNQIPGQLYGYTF. V is TRBV5-1 and J is TRBJ1-2, with 7 bases matching TRBD1. Trimming at V came to 9 bases and at J to 4 bases, leaving 15 bases not matched to a gene. CDR3 length: 15 residues. Germline-derived CDR1 and CDR2 are SGHRS and YFSETQ.

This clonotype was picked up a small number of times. CDR3 nucleotide sequence: TGCGCCAGCAGCTTAAACGCCGGGAATTACGAGCAGTACTTC. This codes for CASSLNAGNYEQYF. V is TRBV5-1 and J is TRBJ2-7; D perhaps matches TRBD2 (5 bases). The CDR3 runs to 14 residues. The ends were cut back, 2 bases at V and 4 bases at J, with 13 bases in the middle. Germline loops: CDR1 SGHRS, CDR2 YFSETQ.

DNA for the CDR3: TGTGCCAGCAGAGGTTCGACCATATACGAGCAGTACTTC. This translates into CASRGSTIYEQYF. The V call is TRBV28, the J call TRBJ2-7; D is uncertain. From germline, CDR1 is MDHEN and CDR2 SYDVKM. The CDR3 loop spans 13 amino acids. V lost 6 bases and J 4 bases, leaving 13 bases between the germline ends.

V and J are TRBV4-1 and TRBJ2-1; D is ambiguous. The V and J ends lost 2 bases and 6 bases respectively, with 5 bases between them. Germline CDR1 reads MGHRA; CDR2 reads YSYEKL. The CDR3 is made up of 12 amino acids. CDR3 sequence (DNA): TGCGCCAGCAGCCAAAAGGGCAATGAGCAGTTCTTC. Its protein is CASSQKGNEQFF.

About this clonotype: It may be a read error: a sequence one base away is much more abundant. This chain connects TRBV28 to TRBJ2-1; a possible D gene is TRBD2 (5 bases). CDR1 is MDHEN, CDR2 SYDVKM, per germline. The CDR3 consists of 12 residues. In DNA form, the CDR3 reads TGTGCCGGAGGACGGTCCTACGATGAGCAGTTCTTC. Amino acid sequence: CAGGRSYDEQFF.

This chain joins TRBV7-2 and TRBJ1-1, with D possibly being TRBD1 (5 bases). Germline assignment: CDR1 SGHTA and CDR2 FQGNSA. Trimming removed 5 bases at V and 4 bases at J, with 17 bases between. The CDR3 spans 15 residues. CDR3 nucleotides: TGTGCCAGCAGCCCTGGTGGGGGTATGGGCACTGAAGCTTTCTTT. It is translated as CASSPGGGMGTEAFF.

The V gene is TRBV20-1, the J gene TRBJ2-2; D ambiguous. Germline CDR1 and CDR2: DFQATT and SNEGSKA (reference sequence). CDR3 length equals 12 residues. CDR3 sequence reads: CRPQRRTGELFF. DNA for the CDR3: TGCAGGCCCCAGAGGCGCACCGGGGAGCTGTTTTTT.

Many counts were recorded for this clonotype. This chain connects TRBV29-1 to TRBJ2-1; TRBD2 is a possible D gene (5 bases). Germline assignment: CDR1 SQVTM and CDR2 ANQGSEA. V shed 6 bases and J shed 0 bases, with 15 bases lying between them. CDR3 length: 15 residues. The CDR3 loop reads CSVPLRGYSYNEQFF. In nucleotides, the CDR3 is TGCAGCGTGCCCCTCCGGGGTTACTCCTACAATGAGCAGTTCTTC.

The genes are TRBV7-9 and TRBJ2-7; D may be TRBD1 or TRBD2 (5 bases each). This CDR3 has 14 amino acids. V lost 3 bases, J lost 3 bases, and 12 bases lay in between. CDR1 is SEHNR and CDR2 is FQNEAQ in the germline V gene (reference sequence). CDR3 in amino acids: CASSLGRDFYEQYF. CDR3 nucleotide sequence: TGTGCCAGCAGCTTGGGACGGGATTTCTACGAGCAGTACTTC.

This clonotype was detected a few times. The CDR3 DNA follows: TGTGCCACCAGCCGAATTCCTGAGCATACGCAGTATTTT. This encodes CATSRIPEHTQYF. This chain uses TRBV15 with TRBJ2-3; D unclear. The CDR3 has 13 residues. Germline CDR1 is LNHNV and CDR2 is YYDKDF (reference sequence). Trimming shortened V by 5 bases and J by 7 bases, and 13 bases separated the two germline ends. Based on the CDR3 plus reference TRBV15 and TRBJ2-3, the full variable domain is DAMVIQNPRYQVTQFGKPVTLSCSQTLNHNVMYWYQQKSSQAPKLLFHYYDKDFNNEADTPDNFQSRRPNTSFCFLDIRSPGLGDTAMYLCATSRIPEHTQYFGPGTRLTVL.

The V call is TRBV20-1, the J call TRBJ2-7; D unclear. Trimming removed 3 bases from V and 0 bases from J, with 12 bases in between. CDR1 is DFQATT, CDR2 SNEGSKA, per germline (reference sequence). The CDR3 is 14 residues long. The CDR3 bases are TGCAGTGCTAGGACCGGCGCCAGCTCCTACGAGCAGTACTTC. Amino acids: CSARTGASSYEQYF.

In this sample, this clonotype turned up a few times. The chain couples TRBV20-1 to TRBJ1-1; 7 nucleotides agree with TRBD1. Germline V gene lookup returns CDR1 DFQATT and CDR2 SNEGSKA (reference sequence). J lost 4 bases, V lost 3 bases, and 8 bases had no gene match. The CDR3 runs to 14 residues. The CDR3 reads CSARTTGRGTEAFF. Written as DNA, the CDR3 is TGCAGTGCTAGGACGACAGGGAGGGGCACTGAAGCTTTCTTT.

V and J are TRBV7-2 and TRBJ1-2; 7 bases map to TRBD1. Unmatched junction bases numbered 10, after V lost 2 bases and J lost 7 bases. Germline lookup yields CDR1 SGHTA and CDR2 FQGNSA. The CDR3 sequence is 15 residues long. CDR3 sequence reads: CASSLPTGLSFGYTF. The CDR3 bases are TGTGCCAGCAGCTTACCGACAGGGCTCTCTTTTGGCTACACCTTC.

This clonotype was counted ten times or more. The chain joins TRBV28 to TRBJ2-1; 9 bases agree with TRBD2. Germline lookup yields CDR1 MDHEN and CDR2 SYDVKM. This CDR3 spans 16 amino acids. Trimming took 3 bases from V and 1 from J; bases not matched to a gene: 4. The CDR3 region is CASSFVAGGSYNEQFF. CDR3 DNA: TGTGCCAGCAGTTTTGTGGCGGGAGGGTCCTACAATGAGCAGTTCTTC.

The CDR3, as DNA: TGTGCCATCAGTGAGTCTACTAGCGGGAGGGGTGAGCAGTTCTTC. Translating it yields CAISESTSGRGEQFF. The J gene is TRBJ2-1, the V gene TRBV10-3; 13 bases are a match to TRBD2. V gave up 0 bases and J gave up 9 bases; unmatched junction bases: 2. The CDR3 is made up of 15 amino acids. The germline gives CDR1 ENHRY, CDR2 SYGVKD.

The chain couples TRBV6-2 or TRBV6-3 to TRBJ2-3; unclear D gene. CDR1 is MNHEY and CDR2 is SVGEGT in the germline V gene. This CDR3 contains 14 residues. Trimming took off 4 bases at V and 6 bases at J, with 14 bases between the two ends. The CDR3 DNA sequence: TGTGCCAGCAGTTCCCCGCCTCATTACGATACGCAGTATTTT. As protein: CASSSPPHYDTQYF.